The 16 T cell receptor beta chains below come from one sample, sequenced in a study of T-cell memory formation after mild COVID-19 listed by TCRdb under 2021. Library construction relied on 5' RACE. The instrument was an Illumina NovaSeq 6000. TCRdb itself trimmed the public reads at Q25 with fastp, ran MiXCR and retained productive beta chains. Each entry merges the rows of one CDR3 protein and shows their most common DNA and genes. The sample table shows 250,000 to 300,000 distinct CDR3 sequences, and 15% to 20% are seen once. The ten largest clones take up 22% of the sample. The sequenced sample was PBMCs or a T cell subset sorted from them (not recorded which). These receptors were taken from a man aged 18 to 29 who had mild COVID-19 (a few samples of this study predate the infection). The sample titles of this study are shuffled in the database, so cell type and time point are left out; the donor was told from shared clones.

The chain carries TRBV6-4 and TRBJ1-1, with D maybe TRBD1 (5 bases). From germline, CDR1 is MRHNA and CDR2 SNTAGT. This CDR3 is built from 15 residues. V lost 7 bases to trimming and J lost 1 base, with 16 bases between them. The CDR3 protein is CASIDQGFTNTEAFF. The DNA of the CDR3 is TGTGCCAGCATCGATCAGGGCTTTACGAACACTGAAGCTTTCTTT.

CDR3 sequence reads: CASSQEGGKLFF. The DNA of the CDR3 is TGCGCCAGCAGCCAAGAGGGCGGTAAACTGTTTTTT. V is TRBV4-1 and J is TRBJ1-4; no clear D gene. The CDR3 is 12 amino acids. V was cut by 0 bases and J by 11 bases, with 7 bases left in between. CDR1 is MGHRA and CDR2 is YSYEKL in the germline V gene.

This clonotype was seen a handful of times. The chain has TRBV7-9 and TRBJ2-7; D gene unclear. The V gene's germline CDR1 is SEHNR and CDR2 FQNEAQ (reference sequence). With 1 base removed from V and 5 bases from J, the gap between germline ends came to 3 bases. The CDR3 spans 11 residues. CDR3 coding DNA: TGTGCCAGCAGCTTAGAGGACGAGCAGTACGTC. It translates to CASSLEDEQYV.

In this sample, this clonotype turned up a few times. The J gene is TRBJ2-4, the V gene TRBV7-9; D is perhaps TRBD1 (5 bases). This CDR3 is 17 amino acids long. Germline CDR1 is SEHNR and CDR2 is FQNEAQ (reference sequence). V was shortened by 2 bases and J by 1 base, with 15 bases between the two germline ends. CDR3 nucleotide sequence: TGTGCCAGCAGCTTACTCCAGGGATTGGGTGCCAAAAACATTCAGTACTTC. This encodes CASSLLQGLGAKNIQYF.

CDR3 DNA sequence: TGCAGTGCTACCCCCGGGGGGGCCTACGAGCAGTACTTC. This sequence encodes CSATPGGAYEQYF. The V call is TRBV20-1, the J call TRBJ2-7, with 8 positions matching TRBD2. The V segment lost 4 bases and the J segment 2 bases; nucleotides outside the gene matches: 4. The CDR3 extends over 13 amino acids. Per germline, CDR1 DFQATT and CDR2 SNEGSKA (reference sequence).

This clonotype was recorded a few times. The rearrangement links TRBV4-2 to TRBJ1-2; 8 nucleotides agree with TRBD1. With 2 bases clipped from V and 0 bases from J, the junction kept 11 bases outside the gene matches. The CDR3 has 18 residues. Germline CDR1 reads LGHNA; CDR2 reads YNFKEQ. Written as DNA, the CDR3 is TGTGCCAGCAGCCAACACAAATTGGACAGGGACGCTAACTATGGCTACACCTTC. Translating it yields CASSQHKLDRDANYGYTF.

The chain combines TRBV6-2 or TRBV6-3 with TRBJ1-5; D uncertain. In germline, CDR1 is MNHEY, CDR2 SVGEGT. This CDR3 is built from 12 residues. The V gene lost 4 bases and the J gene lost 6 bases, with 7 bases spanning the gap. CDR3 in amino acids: CASSSGFQPQHF. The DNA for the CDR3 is TGTGCCAGCAGTTCAGGTTTTCAGCCCCAGCATTTT.

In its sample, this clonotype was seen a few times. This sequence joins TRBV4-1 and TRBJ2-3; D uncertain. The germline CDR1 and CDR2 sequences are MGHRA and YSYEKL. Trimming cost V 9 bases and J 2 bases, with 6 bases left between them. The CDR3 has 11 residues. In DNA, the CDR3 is TGCGCCAGTCCCCTCACAGATACGCAGTATTTT. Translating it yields CASPLTDTQYF.

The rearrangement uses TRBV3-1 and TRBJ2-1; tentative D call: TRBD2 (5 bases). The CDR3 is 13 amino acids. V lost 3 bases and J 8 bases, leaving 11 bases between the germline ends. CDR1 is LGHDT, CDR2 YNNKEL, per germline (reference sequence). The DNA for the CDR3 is TGTGCCAGCAGCCACTCATCCGGGGATGAGCAGTTCTTC. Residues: CASSHSSGDEQFF.

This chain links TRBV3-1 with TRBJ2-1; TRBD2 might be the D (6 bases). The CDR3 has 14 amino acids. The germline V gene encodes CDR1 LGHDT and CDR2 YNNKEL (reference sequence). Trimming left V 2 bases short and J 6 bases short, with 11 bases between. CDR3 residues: CASSQPGEVNEQFF. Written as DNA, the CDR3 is TGTGCCAGCAGCCAACCCGGGGAGGTCAATGAGCAGTTCTTC.

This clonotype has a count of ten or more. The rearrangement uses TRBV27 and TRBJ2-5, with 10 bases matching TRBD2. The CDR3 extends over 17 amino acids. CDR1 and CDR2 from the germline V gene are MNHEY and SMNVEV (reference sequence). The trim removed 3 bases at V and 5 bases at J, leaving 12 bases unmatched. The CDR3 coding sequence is TGTGCCAGCAGTTTCCACAAACTAGCGGGACGGCCTGAGACCCAGTACTTC. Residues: CASSFHKLAGRPETQYF.

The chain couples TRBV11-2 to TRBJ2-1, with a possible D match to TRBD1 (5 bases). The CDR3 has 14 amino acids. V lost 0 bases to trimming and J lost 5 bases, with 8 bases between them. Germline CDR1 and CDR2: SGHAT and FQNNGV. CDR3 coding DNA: TGTGCCAGCAGCTTAGACAGGGTACACAATGAGCAGTTCTTC. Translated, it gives CASSLDRVHNEQFF.

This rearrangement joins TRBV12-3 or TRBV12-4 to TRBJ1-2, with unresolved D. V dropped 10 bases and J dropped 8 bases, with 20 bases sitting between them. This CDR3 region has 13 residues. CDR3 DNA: TGTGCCACCGACTGGCACTCTCCGGACGGCTACACCTTC. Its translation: CATDWHSPDGYTF.

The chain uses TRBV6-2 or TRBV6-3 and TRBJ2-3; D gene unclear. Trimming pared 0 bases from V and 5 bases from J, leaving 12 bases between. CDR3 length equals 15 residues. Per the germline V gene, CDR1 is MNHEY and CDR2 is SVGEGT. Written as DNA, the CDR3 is TGTGCCAGCAGTTACTCTTCCGTCCCAGTAGATACGCAGTATTTT. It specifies CASSYSSVPVDTQYF.

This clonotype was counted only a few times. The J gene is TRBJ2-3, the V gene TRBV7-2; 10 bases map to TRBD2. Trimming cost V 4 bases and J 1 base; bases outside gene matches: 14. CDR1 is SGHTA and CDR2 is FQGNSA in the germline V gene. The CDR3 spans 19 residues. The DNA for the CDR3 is TGTGCCAGCAGCTCCCATTCTAGCGGGGGAGAGGTAGGCACAGATACGCAGTATTTT. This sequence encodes CASSSHSSGGEVGTDTQYF. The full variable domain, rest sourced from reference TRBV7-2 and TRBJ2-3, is GAGVSQSPSNKVTEKGKDVELRCDPISGHTALYWYRQSLGQGLEFLIYFQGNSAPDKSGLPSDRFSAERTGGSVSTLTIQRTQQEDSAVYLCASSSHSSGGEVGTDTQYFGPGTRLTVL.

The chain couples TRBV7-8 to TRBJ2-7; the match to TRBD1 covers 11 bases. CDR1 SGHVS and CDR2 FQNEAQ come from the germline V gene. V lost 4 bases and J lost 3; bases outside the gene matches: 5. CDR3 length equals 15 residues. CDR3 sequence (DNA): TGTGCCAGCAGCTCGGACAGGGGGCGATTCTACGAGCAGTACGTC. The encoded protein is CASSSDRGRFYEQYV.